The 11 T cell receptor beta chains presented below share a single source sample, sequenced in a study of cytomegalovirus exposure and HLA in healthy donors. The method was immunoSEQ multiplex PCR; TCRdb's version includes in-frame clones alone and lacks a portion of them. Among 300,000 to 350,000 clones listed, around 90% were seen once. Sequenced sample: PBMCs. The receptors originated from a man under 40 in good health and CMV-seronegative.

The J gene is TRBJ2-3, the V gene TRBV7-8, with 9 bases lining up with TRBD2. Germline V gives CDR1 SGHVS, CDR2 FQNEAQ. With V trimmed by 4 bases and J by 6 bases, 11 bases remained unmatched. The CDR3 has 16 amino acids. The CDR3 coding sequence is TGTGCCAGCAGCTCGTCGATTCTAGCGGGGTCCGATACGCAGTATTTT. Translating it yields CASSSSILAGSDTQYF.

This sequence joins TRBV27 and TRBJ2-7, with TRBD1 identical over 9 bases. CDR1 and CDR2 from the germline V gene are MNHEY and SMNVEV (reference sequence). This CDR3 region has 17 residues. J lost 0 bases, V lost 7 bases, and 13 bases had no gene match. The CDR3 loop is CASTWDRVGTNSYEQYF. The CDR3, as DNA: TGTGCCAGCACCTGGGACAGGGTAGGGACGAACTCCTACGAGCAGTACTTC.

This chain links TRBV7-8 with TRBJ1-2; TRBD1 matches 8 bases. V lost 1 base, J lost 9 bases, and 10 bases stayed unmatched. CDR1 is SGHVS, CDR2 FQNEAQ, per germline. There are 15 residues in the CDR3. The CDR3 region is CASSLGTSGGVSYTF. The CDR3 region has the DNA TGTGCCAGCAGCTTAGGGACGTCAGGGGGCGTAAGCTACACCTTC. Using reference TRBV7-8 and TRBJ1-2 for the parts outside the CDR3, the full variable domain is GAGVSQSPRYKVAKRGQDVALRCDPISGHVSLFWYQQALGQGPEFLTYFQNEAQLDKSGLPSDRFFAERPEGSVSTLKIQRTQQEDSAVYLCASSLGTSGGVSYTFGSGTRLTVV.

In this sample, this clone turned up once. The chain employs TRBV18 and TRBJ1-1; no definite D call. The germline gives CDR1 KGHSH, CDR2 LQKENI. This CDR3 region has 12 residues. The V gene lost 2 bases and the J gene lost 4 bases, with 5 bases spanning the gap. DNA of the CDR3: TGTGCCAGCTCACCATCCGGCACTGAAGCTTTCTTT. Residues: CASSPSGTEAFF.

J is TRBJ1-6 and V is TRBV2; no clear D gene. The CDR3 contains 14 residues. Per germline, CDR1 SNHLY and CDR2 FYNNEI. The V end was cut by 5 bases, the J end by 10 bases, with 15 bases between. The DNA of the CDR3 is TGTGCCAGCAGTAGCGGAACAGAATCCTCACCCCTCCACTTT. This encodes CASSSGTESSPLHF. Together with reference TRBV2 and TRBJ1-6, the CDR3 gives the full variable domain: EPEVTQTPSHQVTQMGQEVILRCVPISNHLYFYWYRQILGQKVEFLVSFYNNEISEKSEIFDDQFSVERPDGSNFTLKIRSTKLEDSAMYFCASSSGTESSPLHFGNGTRLTVT.

The chain employs TRBV27 and TRBJ2-3; the match to TRBD2 covers 14 bases. This CDR3 region has 18 residues. CDR1 and CDR2 from the germline V gene are MNHEY and SMNVEV (reference sequence). V shed 5 bases, J shed 2 bases, and the junction held 9 bases outside the gene matches. This CDR3 is CASSRTSGGLLFTDTQYF. CDR3 nucleotide sequence: TGTGCCAGCAGTAGGACTAGCGGGGGGCTCCTCTTCACAGATACGCAGTATTTT.

The V gene is TRBV7-9, the J gene TRBJ1-5; D is perhaps TRBD1 (5 bases). Germline loops: CDR1 SEHNR, CDR2 FQNEAQ (reference sequence). The CDR3 runs to 15 residues. Trimming removed 5 bases from V and 10 bases from J, with 21 bases in between. Here the CDR3 DNA reads TGTGCCAGCAGCCCAGCGGGAGGGGCGTTAATTCCCCAGCATTTT. Its translation: CASSPAGGALIPQHF.

This rearrangement joins TRBV6-5 to TRBJ1-6, with D unclear. The CDR3 has 15 amino acids. The V end lost 2 bases, the J end lost 10 bases, and 15 bases lay between the germline ends. The V gene's germline CDR1 is MNHEY and CDR2 SVGAGI. DNA of the CDR3: TGTGCCAGCAGTTACGTTTCTTTTCCCTCCTCACCCCTCCACTTT. It translates to CASSYVSFPSSPLHF.

This rearrangement joins TRBV6-6 to TRBJ1-1, with D perhaps matching TRBD1 (6 bases). CDR1 is MNHNY and CDR2 is SVGAGI in the germline V gene (reference sequence). This CDR3 has 15 amino acids. Deletions cut 0 bases from V and 2 bases from J, with 10 bases between. This CDR3 is CASSYSPGGNTEAFF. DNA for the CDR3: TGTGCCAGCAGTTACTCGCCGGGGGGCAACACTGAAGCTTTCTTT.

The genes are TRBV2 and TRBJ2-1, with D possibly TRBD2 on 5 matching bases. Germline V gene lookup returns CDR1 SNHLY and CDR2 FYNNEI. Trimming shortened V by 7 bases and J by 9 bases, and 16 bases separated the two germline ends. CDR3 length: 13 amino acids. In DNA form, the CDR3 reads TGTGCCAGCAAGGGTGAGGGATGGAGTGAGCAGTTCTTC. Protein: CASKGEGWSEQFF. Looking up the rest from reference TRBV2 and TRBJ2-1 gives the full variable domain: EPEVTQTPSHQVTQMGQEVILRCVPISNHLYFYWYRQILGQKVEFLVSFYNNEISEKSEIFDDQFSVERPDGSNFTLKIRSTKLEDSAMYFCASKGEGWSEQFFGPGTRLTVL.

This chain links TRBV19 with TRBJ2-2; D may be TRBD2 (5 bases). There are 15 residues in the CDR3. The V end was cut by 4 bases, the J end by 7 bases, with 16 bases between. Germline V gene lookup returns CDR1 LNHDA and CDR2 SQIVND (reference sequence). The CDR3 DNA reads TGTGCCAGTAGTAGTAGAGCCCCACGGGACGGGGAGCTGTTTTTT. This sequence encodes CASSSRAPRDGELFF.